Listed below are T cell receptor beta chains from one sample, sequenced in a study of Ad26.COV2.S vaccination and SARS-CoV-2 variants. The method was immunoSEQ multiplex PCR; TCRdb's version includes in-frame clones alone and lacks a portion of them. Of a few hundred thousand clones listed, roughly 90% are singletons. This specimen was peripheral blood, taken in a trial of Ad26.COV2.S vaccine versus placebo. All receptors derive from a person aged 18 to 59 who received the Ad26.COV2.S COVID-19 vaccine or a placebo. The CDR3 runs from the conserved cysteine through the conserved F or W. The D gene is left open where the match is weak. Clone size is given for some rows only: seen once, a few or many times, or a class if the clone is expanded.

d_call: TRBD2
j_call: TRBJ2-6
v_call: TRBV28
clone_size: -
cdr3_aa: CASIRGGRAGANVLTF
cdr3_nt: TGTGCCAGCATCAGAGGAGGGAGGGCTGGGGCCAACGTCCTGACTTTC

d_call: -
j_call: TRBJ2-2
v_call: TRBV6-5
clone_size: -
cdr3_aa: CASSYSVLRTGELFF
cdr3_nt: TGTGCCAGCAGTTACTCGGTGCTTCGGACCGGGGAGCTGTTTTTT

d_call: -
j_call: TRBJ2-1
v_call: TRBV11-2
clone_size: -
cdr3_aa: CASSLRVSSYNEQFF
cdr3_nt: TGTGCCAGCAGCTTAAGGGTTAGCTCCTACAATGAGCAGTTCTTC

d_call: -
j_call: TRBJ2-1
v_call: TRBV28
clone_size: -
cdr3_aa: CASSPGGESSYNEQFF
cdr3_nt: TGTGCCAGCAGTCCTGGCGGCGAGAGCTCCTACAATGAGCAGTTCTTC

d_call: TRBD1
j_call: TRBJ2-2
v_call: TRBV7-2
clone_size: -
cdr3_aa: CASSEIQGPLNTGELFF
cdr3_nt: TGTGCCAGCAGTGAAATACAGGGGCCACTGAACACCGGGGAGCTGTTTTTT

d_call: TRBD2
j_call: TRBJ2-1
v_call: TRBV6-2/TRBV6-3
clone_size: -
cdr3_aa: CASSYLGSGRINEQFF
cdr3_nt: TGTGCCAGCAGTTACCTTGGAAGCGGGAGAATTAATGAGCAGTTCTTC

d_call: -
j_call: TRBJ1-1
v_call: TRBV18
clone_size: -
cdr3_aa: CASSPVMNTEAFF
cdr3_nt: TGTGCCAGCTCACCGGTTATGAACACTGAAGCTTTCTTT

d_call: -
j_call: TRBJ1-3
v_call: TRBV7-2
clone_size: -
cdr3_aa: CASTLTGPGNTIYF
cdr3_nt: TGTGCCAGCACCCTAACAGGACCGGGAAACACCATATATTTT

d_call: -
j_call: TRBJ2-7
v_call: TRBV27
clone_size: -
cdr3_aa: CASSPRDTFYEQYF
cdr3_nt: TGTGCCAGCAGTCCCCGGGACACTTTTTACGAGCAGTACTTC

d_call: TRBD2
j_call: TRBJ2-3
v_call: TRBV28
clone_size: -
cdr3_aa: CATRPGGRPDTQYF
cdr3_nt: TGTGCCACAAGGCCGGGCGGGAGACCAGATACGCAGTATTTT

d_call: -
j_call: TRBJ1-1
v_call: TRBV19
clone_size: -
cdr3_aa: CASSIVGGTEAFF
cdr3_nt: TGTGCCAGTAGTATTGTTGGGGGCACTGAAGCTTTCTTT

d_call: -
j_call: TRBJ2-7
v_call: TRBV2
clone_size: -
cdr3_aa: CASSEQGSSYEQYF
cdr3_nt: TGTGCCAGCAGTGAACAGGGGAGCTCCTACGAGCAGTACTTC

d_call: -
j_call: TRBJ2-1
v_call: TRBV20-1
clone_size: -
cdr3_aa: CSARGSWQFF
cdr3_nt: TGCAGTGCTAGGGGCTCCTGGCAGTTCTTC

d_call: -
j_call: TRBJ1-3
v_call: TRBV5-4
clone_size: -
cdr3_aa: CASSSGGAPGNTIYF
cdr3_nt: TGTGCCAGCAGCTCCGGGGGGGCCCCTGGAAACACCATATATTTT

d_call: -
j_call: TRBJ1-5
v_call: TRBV3-1/TRBV3-2
clone_size: few
cdr3_aa: CASSQGNLHQPQHF
cdr3_nt: TGTGCCAGCAGCCAAGGTAACCTCCATCAGCCCCAGCATTTT

d_call: -
j_call: TRBJ1-1
v_call: TRBV27
clone_size: -
cdr3_aa: CASSWAWASEAFF
cdr3_nt: TGTGCCAGCAGTTGGGCTTGGGCCTCTGAAGCTTTCTTT

d_call: -
j_call: TRBJ2-3
v_call: TRBV5-4
clone_size: -
cdr3_aa: CASSLATTDTQYF
cdr3_nt: TGTGCCAGCAGCTTGGCTACTACAGATACGCAGTATTTT

d_call: -
j_call: TRBJ2-3
v_call: TRBV28
clone_size: -
cdr3_aa: CASSLGTTDTQYF
cdr3_nt: TGTGCCAGCAGTTTAGGGACCACAGATACGCAGTATTTT

d_call: TRBD1
j_call: TRBJ2-2
v_call: TRBV7-6
clone_size: -
cdr3_aa: CASSLTAGGFTGELFF
cdr3_nt: TGTGCCAGCAGCTTAACTGCAGGGGGCTTTACCGGGGAGCTGTTTTTT

d_call: TRBD1
j_call: TRBJ2-7
v_call: TRBV6-5
clone_size: -
cdr3_aa: CASSYTGDSYEQYF
cdr3_nt: TGTGCCAGCAGTTACACAGGGGACTCCTACGAGCAGTACTTC

d_call: TRBD1
j_call: TRBJ1-2
v_call: TRBV6-6
clone_size: -
cdr3_aa: CASSRGQASGANYGYTF
cdr3_nt: TGTGCCAGCAGTCGCGGACAGGCAAGCGGAGCTAACTATGGCTACACCTTC

d_call: -
j_call: TRBJ2-7
v_call: TRBV18
clone_size: -
cdr3_aa: CASSLPPGAGNEQYF
cdr3_nt: TGTGCCAGCTCTCTCCCCCCTGGGGCAGGGAACGAGCAGTACTTC

d_call: -
j_call: TRBJ1-1
v_call: TRBV4-3
clone_size: once
cdr3_aa: CASSQDESVEEAFF
cdr3_nt: TGCGCCAGCAGCCAAGACGAATCAGTCGAAGAAGCTTTCTTT

d_call: -
j_call: TRBJ2-1
v_call: TRBV7-6
clone_size: few
cdr3_aa: CASSEQPAGEQFF
cdr3_nt: TGTGCCAGCAGCGAGCAACCGGCGGGTGAGCAGTTCTTC

d_call: TRBD2
j_call: TRBJ2-1
v_call: TRBV29-1
clone_size: once
cdr3_aa: CSVEEGGSGRLVPYNEQFF
cdr3_nt: TGCAGCGTTGAAGAGGGGGGTAGCGGGAGGTTGGTACCCTACAATGAGCAGTTCTTC

d_call: TRBD1
j_call: TRBJ1-3
v_call: TRBV5-6
clone_size: -
cdr3_aa: CASSYRTGTLSGNTIYF
cdr3_nt: TGTGCCAGCAGCTATCGGACAGGGACTCTCTCTGGAAACACCATATATTTT

d_call: -
j_call: TRBJ2-7
v_call: TRBV7-2
clone_size: -
cdr3_aa: CASSLALVGSYEQYF
cdr3_nt: TGTGCCAGCAGCTTAGCGCTAGTAGGTTCCTACGAGCAGTACTTC

d_call: -
j_call: TRBJ2-7
v_call: TRBV6-2/TRBV6-3
clone_size: -
cdr3_aa: CASSSTGARSYEQYF
cdr3_nt: TGTGCCAGCAGCTCCACCGGGGCGCGGTCCTACGAGCAGTACTTC

d_call: -
j_call: TRBJ2-3
v_call: TRBV4-3
clone_size: -
cdr3_aa: CASSLLRGATDTQYF
cdr3_nt: TGCGCCAGCAGCCTCCTCCGCGGAGCGACAGATACGCAGTATTTT

d_call: -
j_call: TRBJ2-5
v_call: TRBV6-6
clone_size: -
cdr3_aa: CASRPYRTQGTQYF
cdr3_nt: TGTGCCAGCAGACCCTACAGAACCCAAGGGACCCAGTACTTC

d_call: -
j_call: TRBJ1-3
v_call: TRBV25-1
clone_size: -
cdr3_aa: CASSESRFGSGNTIYF
cdr3_nt: TGTGCCAGCAGTGAATCGCGGTTTGGCTCTGGAAACACCATATATTTT

d_call: TRBD1
j_call: TRBJ1-5
v_call: TRBV7-2
clone_size: -
cdr3_aa: CASSLLTGSNQPQHF
cdr3_nt: TGTGCCAGCAGCTTACTGACAGGGAGCAATCAGCCCCAGCATTTT

d_call: -
j_call: TRBJ2-5
v_call: TRBV11-1
clone_size: -
cdr3_aa: CASSFGGQETQYF
cdr3_nt: TGTGCCAGCAGCTTTGGGGGGCAAGAGACCCAGTACTTC

d_call: TRBD2
j_call: TRBJ2-7
v_call: TRBV7-4
clone_size: -
cdr3_aa: CASSSSYLAGGPYEQYF
cdr3_nt: TGTGCCAGCAGCTCGTCTTATTTAGCGGGAGGGCCTTACGAGCAGTACTTC

d_call: -
j_call: TRBJ2-2
v_call: TRBV28
clone_size: -
cdr3_aa: CASRDQQNTGELFF
cdr3_nt: TGTGCCAGCAGGGACCAGCAGAACACCGGGGAGCTGTTTTTT

d_call: -
j_call: TRBJ1-1
v_call: TRBV6-2/TRBV6-3
clone_size: -
cdr3_aa: CASSYSSGQMNTEAFF
cdr3_nt: TGTGCCAGCAGTTACTCGAGTGGACAGATGAACACTGAAGCTTTCTTT

d_call: TRBD1
j_call: TRBJ1-4
v_call: TRBV13
clone_size: -
cdr3_aa: CASSLRTGGGEKLFF
cdr3_nt: TGTGCCAGCAGCCTCCGGACAGGGGGCGGTGAAAAACTGTTTTTT

d_call: -
j_call: TRBJ2-7
v_call: TRBV13
clone_size: -
cdr3_aa: CASRGDSAATFDSYEQYF
cdr3_nt: TGTGCCAGCAGGGGAGACAGTGCAGCAACTTTCGATTCCTACGAGCAGTACTTC

d_call: -
j_call: TRBJ2-3
v_call: TRBV25-1
clone_size: -
cdr3_aa: CASSEWVGSSDTQYF
cdr3_nt: TGTGCCAGCAGTGAATGGGTCGGGAGTTCAGATACGCAGTATTTT

d_call: -
j_call: TRBJ2-5
v_call: TRBV9
clone_size: -
cdr3_aa: CASSVNPDQETQYF
cdr3_nt: TGTGCCAGCAGCGTTAATCCGGACCAAGAGACCCAGTACTTC

d_call: TRBD1
j_call: TRBJ1-5
v_call: TRBV5-5
clone_size: once
cdr3_aa: CASSRDRGGQPQHF
cdr3_nt: TGTGCCAGCAGCAGGGACAGGGGAGGTCAGCCCCAGCATTTT

d_call: -
j_call: TRBJ2-1
v_call: TRBV27
clone_size: -
cdr3_aa: CASSLKGLPAGQGSNEQFF
cdr3_nt: TGTGCCAGCAGTTTAAAGGGGTTACCTGCGGGGCAGGGATCGAATGAGCAGTTCTTC

d_call: -
j_call: TRBJ2-1
v_call: TRBV7-2
clone_size: once
cdr3_aa: CASSSTSYTNNEQFF
cdr3_nt: TGTGCCAGCAGCTCGACTAGTTACACGAACAATGAGCAGTTCTTC

d_call: TRBD1
j_call: TRBJ2-3
v_call: TRBV28
clone_size: -
cdr3_aa: CASSPGQGARDTQYF
cdr3_nt: TGTGCCAGCAGTCCAGGACAGGGGGCAAGGGATACGCAGTATTTT

d_call: -
j_call: TRBJ1-2
v_call: TRBV25-1
clone_size: -
cdr3_aa: CASSGTDGLPNYGYTF
cdr3_nt: TGTGCCAGCAGTGGGACAGACGGACTTCCTAACTATGGCTACACCTTC

d_call: -
j_call: TRBJ2-3
v_call: TRBV5-1
clone_size: once
cdr3_aa: CASSKGARDTDTQYF
cdr3_nt: TGCGCCAGCAGCAAGGGAGCTCGGGACACAGATACGCAGTATTTT

d_call: -
j_call: TRBJ1-1
v_call: TRBV7-9
clone_size: -
cdr3_aa: CASSLAAKNTEAFF
cdr3_nt: TGTGCCAGCAGCTTAGCAGCCAAGAACACTGAAGCTTTCTTT

d_call: TRBD1
j_call: TRBJ1-6
v_call: TRBV5-4
clone_size: few
cdr3_aa: CATTTGANSPLHF
cdr3_nt: TGTGCCACCACGACAGGGGCAAATTCACCCCTCCACTTT

d_call: TRBD2
j_call: TRBJ2-7
v_call: TRBV6-2/TRBV6-3
clone_size: -
cdr3_aa: CASSFTLAGTTYEQYF
cdr3_nt: TGTGCCAGCAGCTTCACCCTAGCGGGGACTACCTACGAGCAGTACTTC

d_call: TRBD2
j_call: TRBJ2-1
v_call: TRBV29-1
clone_size: -
cdr3_aa: CSVESAGDQFF
cdr3_nt: TGCAGCGTTGAATCGGCGGGGGACCAGTTCTTC

d_call: -
j_call: TRBJ2-5
v_call: TRBV27
clone_size: -
cdr3_aa: CASSPRALGETQYF
cdr3_nt: TGTGCCAGCAGTCCAAGGGCGCTGGGAGAGACCCAGTACTTC